These 15 T cell receptor beta chains came from one sample sequenced in a study of CD8+ T cells in alopecia areata. As for treatment: oral pan-JAK inhibitor, 5-10 mg twice daily. After isolation, RNA underwent reverse transcription to generate cDNA as the sequencing template. TCRdb's table, derived via immunoSEQ multiplex PCR, lists solely in-frame clones and lacks some. There are approximately 180,000 clones in the sample; around 60% occur only once, and 1.3% lies in the top ten. The material was CD4+ T cells sorted from blood, obtained around week 49, from a patient treated with tofacitinib. The receptor source for this set is a human donor with alopecia areata.

The rearrangement links TRBV29-1 to TRBJ2-5; D uncertain. Trimming took off 4 bases at V and 5 bases at J, with 8 bases between the two ends. The germline CDR1 and CDR2 sequences are SQVTM and ANQGSEA. The CDR3 has 11 residues. The CDR3 sequence: CSVGARETQYF. Here the CDR3 DNA reads TGCAGCGTTGGGGCTAGGGAGACCCAGTACTTC.

For this clone: The same CDR3 also results from other DNA sequences found in this sample. The chain uses TRBV29-1 and TRBJ2-6; tentative D call: TRBD2 (7 bases). The CDR3 is made up of 15 amino acids. Trimming took off 6 bases at V and 4 bases at J, with 16 bases between the two ends. From germline, CDR1 is SQVTM and CDR2 ANQGSEA. The CDR3 is CSVGTGGLGANVLTF. The CDR3 DNA reads as TGCAGCGTCGGCACCGGGGGGCTCGGGGCCAACGTCCTGACTTTC.

The J gene is TRBJ1-6, the V gene TRBV7-7; 7 positions agree with TRBD1. Looked up from germline, CDR1 is SSHAT and CDR2 is FNYEAQ (reference sequence). The CDR3 runs 16 residues. Trimming at V came to 5 bases and at J to 8 bases, leaving 12 bases not matched to a gene. The CDR3 DNA sequence: TGTGCCAGCAGCGCTAAAGGACAGGAGAGATATTCACCCCTCCACTTT. Its protein is CASSAKGQERYSPLHF.

This clone was found a few times. The V gene is TRBV29-1, the J gene TRBJ1-1; TRBD1 is a possible D gene (6 bases). The V gene's germline CDR1 is SQVTM and CDR2 ANQGSEA. The CDR3 spans 16 residues. The V end lost 5 bases, the J end lost 5 bases, and 24 bases lay between the germline ends. The CDR3 nucleotides read TGCAGCGTTATTAAGGGCAACCGGGGGCGGAGAACTGAAGCTTTCTTT. Protein product: CSVIKGNRGRRTEAFF.

This clone turned up a few times. Other DNA sequences in the sample encode the same CDR3. The rearrangement uses TRBV29-1 and TRBJ2-7, with no clear D. V was shortened by 6 bases and J by 3 bases, with 9 bases between the two germline ends. The CDR3 is 11 amino acids. The germline V gene encodes CDR1 SQVTM and CDR2 ANQGSEA. The CDR3 loop is CSVRTVYEQYF. In nucleotides, the CDR3 is TGCAGCGTCCGGACGGTCTACGAGCAGTACTTC.

The chain combines TRBV5-1 with TRBJ2-2, with TRBD1 identical over 9 bases. The CDR3 extends over 14 amino acids. J gave up 6 bases and V 2 bases, and 2 bases lay outside the gene matches. Germline V gene sequence: CDR1 SGHRS, CDR2 YFSETQ. This chain's CDR3 is CASSLQGAPGELFF. Here the CDR3 DNA reads TGCGCCAGCAGCTTACAGGGGGCGCCCGGGGAGCTGTTTTTT.

In its sample, this clone was seen a few times. This chain links TRBV29-1 with TRBJ2-1; 9 bases are a match to TRBD2. CDR3 length: 13 residues. Per the germline V gene, CDR1 is SQVTM and CDR2 is ANQGSEA. V dropped 8 bases and J dropped 6; count of bases not matched to a gene: 8. CDR3 in DNA: TGCAGCCTTCTGGGGCGGGGGGGCAATGAGCAGTTCTTC. This codes for CSLLGRGGNEQFF.

The V and J genes are TRBV7-9 and TRBJ1-2; D is uncertain. Germline assignment: CDR1 SEHNR and CDR2 FQNEAQ (reference sequence). The V and J ends lost 5 bases and 8 bases respectively, with 15 bases between them. This CDR3 has 13 residues. The CDR3 region is CASSAYESGGYTF. CDR3 nucleotides: TGTGCCAGCAGCGCCTATGAGTCGGGGGGCTACACCTTC.

This sequence joins TRBV5-1 and TRBJ2-2; D is ambiguous. Trimming stripped 4 bases from V and 7 bases from J, with 14 bases between. The CDR3 extends over 14 amino acids. CDR1 is SGHRS, CDR2 YFSETQ, per germline. As DNA, the CDR3 is TGCGCCAGCAGCCTTTCCCATGGGGACGGGGAGCTGTTTTTT. Encoded protein: CASSLSHGDGELFF.

This rearrangement joins TRBV4-3 to TRBJ2-1, with D perhaps TRBD1 (5 bases). CDR3 size: 16 residues. Germline CDR1 LGHNA, CDR2 YSLEER. Between the trimmed V and J ends, which lost 0 bases and 1 base, there was a span of 10 bases. In DNA, the CDR3 is TGCGCCAGCAGCCAAGATTGGCAGGGTTCCTACAATGAGCAGTTCTTC. This gives the protein CASSQDWQGSYNEQFF.

The rearrangement joins TRBV2 to TRBJ2-3; tentative D call: TRBD1 (6 bases). There are 13 residues in the CDR3. CDR1 and CDR2 (germline): SNHLY, FYNNEI. V lost 4 bases, J lost 6 bases, and 11 bases lay in between. CDR3 amino acids: CASSGTVLDTQYF. The CDR3 DNA reads TGTGCCAGCAGTGGGACAGTCCTGGATACGCAGTATTTT.

This clone was counted between two and nine times. V and J are TRBV7-2 and TRBJ1-1, with D hard to call. The ends were cut back, 2 bases at V and 11 bases at J, with 15 bases in the middle. CDR1 is SGHTA, CDR2 FQGNSA, per germline. The CDR3 consists of 13 residues. DNA for the CDR3: TGTGCCAGCAGCTTACCGAACAGCGAGAGGGCTTTCTTT. It translates to CASSLPNSERAFF.

The V and J genes are TRBV7-7 and TRBJ1-1, with D unclear. This CDR3 is 13 amino acids long. V was cut by 5 bases and J by 0 bases, with 7 bases left in between. Germline lookup yields CDR1 SSHAT and CDR2 FNYEAQ (reference sequence). DNA of the CDR3: TGTGCCAGCAGCAGGCAAATGAACACTGAAGCTTTCTTT. Translated, it gives CASSRQMNTEAFF.

The genes are TRBV5-1 and TRBJ2-5; D assignment may be TRBD1 or TRBD2 (5 bases each). Per the germline V gene, CDR1 is SGHRS and CDR2 is YFSETQ. The germline V and J ends were trimmed by 6 bases and 1 base, with 10 bases remaining between them. The CDR3 length is 13 residues. CDR3 sequence reads: CASTRDGQETQYF. CDR3 coding DNA: TGCGCCAGCACCAGGGACGGCCAAGAGACCCAGTACTTC.

This clone was counted between two and nine times. This CDR3 is CASSDLGGGYTF. As DNA, the CDR3 is TGTGCCAGCAGTGATTTAGGGGGCGGCTACACCTTC. The rearrangement joins TRBV2 to TRBJ1-2; 7 bases match TRBD1. The V and J ends lost 3 bases and 8 bases, in that order; junction bases with no gene match: 3. The germline V gene encodes CDR1 SNHLY and CDR2 FYNNEI. There are 12 residues in the CDR3.